This T cell receptor beta chain was documented in a study of technical replicates of blood from a handful of donors. This clone was found once. The assay was immunoSEQ multiplex PCR, and TCRdb's table has in-frame clones only and misses some. The table lists tens of thousands of clones, over 80% of them singletons. Germline CDR1 and CDR2: SNHLY and FYNNEI. The V end was cut by 7 bases, the J end by 4 bases, with 16 bases between. CDR3 size: 14 residues. The specimen was T cells isolated from PBMCs. The genes are TRBV2 and TRBJ2-5; no clear D. This receptor was taken from a human donor in good health. The CDR3: CASTVSLIAETQYF. In DNA, the CDR3 is TGTGCCAGCACCGTGAGCTTGATAGCAGAGACCCAGTACTTC.